This T cell receptor beta chain comes out of a study of human T cells and chemical hapten exposure. Whole-study findings and limits: Having alopecia, donors may respond immunologically unlike healthy people.

This clonotype has a handful of counts. The antigen is undetermined. Germline and junction disagree at one end, which may indicate a read error. Documented time point: patch test 1, 2 weeks after DPC sensitization. Documented treatment: therapeutic diphenylcyclopropenone sensitization with weekly scalp DPC. TCRdb reanalysed the RACE reads using MiXCR and keeps one entry per CDR3 protein. In the table there are about 360,000 distinct CDR3 sequences, roughly 4.8% of which are singletons. There are 12 residues in the CDR3. Germline V gene data show CDR1 as SGHDN and CDR2 as FVKESK. Sequenced here: whole blood, sampled in connection with sensitization to the hapten diphenylcyclopropenone (DPC). This rearrangement joins TRBV14 to TRBJ2-7; 13 bases agree with TRBD2. The source of this sequence is a woman aged 45-59 years with alopecia areata. Some clones in this sample may be carry-over from other donors' samples. CDR3 DNA: TGTGCCAGCAGCCAGGGACTAGCGGGAACGAGCTTC. Translating it yields CASSQGLAGTSF.